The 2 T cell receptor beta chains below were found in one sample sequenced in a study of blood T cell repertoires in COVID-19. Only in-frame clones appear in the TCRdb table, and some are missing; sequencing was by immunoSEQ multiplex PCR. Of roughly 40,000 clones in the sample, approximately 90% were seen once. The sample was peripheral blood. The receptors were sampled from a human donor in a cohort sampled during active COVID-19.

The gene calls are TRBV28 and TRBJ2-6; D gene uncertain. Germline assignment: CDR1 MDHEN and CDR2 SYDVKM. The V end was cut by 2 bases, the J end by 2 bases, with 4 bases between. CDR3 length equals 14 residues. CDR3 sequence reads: CASSLPAGANVLTF. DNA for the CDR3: TGTGCCAGCAGTTTACCAGCTGGGGCCAACGTCCTGACTTTC.

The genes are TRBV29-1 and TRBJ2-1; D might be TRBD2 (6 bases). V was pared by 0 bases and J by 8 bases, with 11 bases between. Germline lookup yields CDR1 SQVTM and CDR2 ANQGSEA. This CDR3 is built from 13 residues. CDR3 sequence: CSVEDPRDDEQFF. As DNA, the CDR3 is TGCAGCGTTGAAGATCCGCGGGACGATGAGCAGTTCTTC.